Listed here is a single TCR beta chain. Its recognized antigen is unknown. Qualities for individual bases were not recorded, and no much larger clone is one base off. This specimen belongs to a study of T cells after yellow fever vaccination (dated by TCRdb to the late 2010s). With respect to the entire study: Libraries from fractions with low cell numbers were prepared with the SMART-Seq v4 Ultra Low Input RNA kit. Blood was drawn at multiple timepoints before and after primary and secondary immunization, with bulk PBMC replicates and cell subsets isolated. Two healthy male donors, one aged 18 to 29 and one aged 30 to 40 years, made up the cohort. To track T-cell clones before and after primary and booster YFV17D yellow fever vaccination, bulk TCR alpha and beta repertoires were sequenced longitudinally.

From the germline V gene (reference sequence), CDR1 is MNHEY and CDR2 is SMNVEV. The CDR3 goes from the cysteine to the phenylalanine over 14 residues. The only DNA kept is the CDR3, 42 bases in frame from the first base. The junction carries 12 bases between V and J, which are trimmed by 5 bases and 2 bases respectively. Per the publication, the treatment or condition label means: live attenuated yellow fever vaccine strain. At every blood-draw timepoint, two biological replicates of bulk PBMCs were collected. PBMCs were isolated from peripheral blood using a standard Ficoll-Paque protocol. TriZol was used to extract RNA from bulk PBMCs, from CD4 and CD8 fractions, and from dextramer-positive and dextramer-negative fractions. Sequencing used an Illumina NovaSeq 6000. TCR cDNA was made using 5'RACE template switching, a step that added a universal primer site and unique molecular identifiers. Priming of cDNA synthesis was performed from both the TCR alpha and TCR beta constant segments. Library amplification involved two PCR steps, and the second step added sample barcodes and sequencing adapters. Sequencing of libraries was performed on Illumina HiSeq 2500 (2x100 bp) or NovaSeq (2x150 bp). As for the original processing: MIGEC was used to demultiplex reads and collapse the reads into UMI consensus sequences, and MiXCR was used for V(D)J alignment. Clonotypes responding to the vaccine were identified with edgeR on replicate PBMC samples, with the criteria of FDR below 0.01 and a log2 fold change above 5 up to day 15. Bulk clonotypes were assigned CD4 or CD8 identity according to which sequenced CD4 or CD8 repertoire held them at higher abundance. TCRdb trimmed public reads at Q25 via fastp, called clones via MiXCR and kept in-frame beta chains. Each record represents a unique CDR3 protein, reported with the most common genes and DNA among its rows. TCRdb assigned the V and J calls; the authors' analysis was not used. Counted in this sample were some 420,000 distinct CDR3 sequences; approximately 19% of them appeared once. The ten most abundant clones make up over 15% of the sample.

What the study reported, not specific to this receptor: Compared with the primary T-cell response, the secondary T-cell response was faster but weaker, reaching its peak on day 5 rather than on day 15. A small fraction of clonotypes showed up in both the CD4 and CD8 compartments, probably as a result of convergent recombination. Most clones expanded after primary vaccination were re-detected after the booster (about 96% of CD4 and 88% of CD8), suggesting broad memory maintenance. Because only a couple of donors were included in the study, the extent to which the findings can be generalized is limited. FACS-sorted repertoires could contain abundant contaminating clonotypes from the bulk population, so computational filtering was required.

The clonotype was recovered from a man younger than 30 who received the YFV17D yellow fever vaccine. The sequences come from PBMCs, collected before the yellow fever booster vaccination. The V and J segments used are TRBV27 and TRBJ1-2; no D gene can be assigned with confidence. In nucleotides, the sequence is TGTGCCAGCAGTGACGCGCGTGGAAACTATGGCTACACCTTC. It specifies CASSDARGNYGYTF.